This TCR beta chain came from a study of T-cell memory formation after mild COVID-19. On the study more broadly: For the most part, TCR clusters were specific to one donor.

Libraries for TCRalpha and TCRbeta carried sample barcodes and unique molecular identifiers via 5'RACE. A single record per CDR3 protein comes from TCRdb applying MiXCR to the 5' RACE reads. The sample consists of some 82,000 distinct CDR3 sequences, 10% to 15% of them appearing once. The CDR3 consists of 14 residues. V gave up 6 bases and J gave up 6 bases; unmatched junction bases: 9. The germline gives CDR1 MNHEY, CDR2 SVGAGI. In this sample, this clonotype turned up a few times. The sequencing sample was made of PBMCs or a T cell subset sorted from them (not recorded which). The receptor's source is a man aged 18-30 years who had mild COVID-19 (a few samples of this study predate the infection). Cell type and time point are not known. The rearrangement links TRBV6-5 to TRBJ2-3; 7 bases are a match to TRBD2. The CDR3 nucleotides are TGTGCCAGCAGCCGTACCGGGACTATGGATACGCAGTATTTT. Translation: CASSRTGTMDTQYF.